One sample yielded the 25 T cell receptor beta chains listed below, sequenced in a study of OX40 agonist ivuxolimab in advanced cancers. Libraries were prepared by immunoSEQ multiplex PCR; TCRdb keeps only in-frame clonotypes and omits some of them. The sample records tens of thousands of clones, about 87% being singletons. The source was CD4+ or CD8+ T cells sorted from blood, collected in a trial of the OX40 agonist ivuxolimab. Source of these receptors: an adult with an advanced solid tumor such as melanoma, head and neck, liver or kidney cancer.

The J gene is TRBJ2-7, the V gene TRBV9; TRBD1 matches 9 bases. The J segment lost 3 bases and the V segment lost 0 bases, leaving 7 bases of the junction unmatched. Per germline, CDR1 SGDLS and CDR2 YYNGEE. The CDR3 covers 16 residues. The CDR3 spells CASSVGGTGLIYEQYF. As DNA, the CDR3 is TGTGCCAGCAGCGTAGGCGGGACAGGGCTCATCTACGAGCAGTACTTC.

This clone occurred many times. The rearrangement joins TRBV11-2 to TRBJ2-5; D is unclear. CDR1 and CDR2 from the germline V gene are SGHAT and FQNNGV. V gave up 5 bases and J gave up 4 bases, with 8 bases separating them. The CDR3 spans 12 residues. CDR3 loop: CASSQAAETQYF. DNA of the CDR3: TGTGCCAGCAGCCAGGCGGCAGAGACCCAGTACTTC.

The chain combines TRBV10-1 with TRBJ2-3, with 10 nucleotides matching TRBD2. Per germline, CDR1 WNHNN and CDR2 SYGVQD (reference sequence). The junction had 1 base not matched to a gene; V was cut back by 2 bases and J by 2 bases. The CDR3 totals 15 residues. The CDR3 DNA sequence: TGCGCCAGCAGTGAGCTAGCGGGGGCCACAGATACGCAGTATTTT. Its protein is CASSELAGATDTQYF.

The gene calls are TRBV11-2 and TRBJ1-5; TRBD1 matches 7 bases. CDR3 length: 15 residues. Per the germline V gene, CDR1 is SGHAT and CDR2 is FQNNGV. V lost 5 bases to trimming and J lost 4 bases; unmatched junction nucleotides: 8. CDR3 coding DNA: TGTGCCAGCAGCCAAGACGAGGGGGCGAATCAGCCCCAGCATTTT. Translating gives CASSQDEGANQPQHF.

The V and J genes are TRBV9 and TRBJ1-4, with TRBD1 identical over 7 bases. In germline, CDR1 is SGDLS, CDR2 YYNGEE. The CDR3 runs 14 residues. V was clipped by 0 bases and J by 6 bases; unmatched bases: 2. The CDR3 DNA reads TGTGCCAGCAGCGTAGCGGGGACAGATGAAAAACTGTTTTTT. It yields the protein CASSVAGTDEKLFF.

The genes are TRBV6-5 and TRBJ2-7; a possible D gene is TRBD2 (6 bases). V was clipped by 0 bases and J by 4 bases, with 16 bases between them. Germline V lookup: CDR1 MNHEY, CDR2 SVGAGI. This CDR3 has 16 residues. The CDR3 DNA is TGTGCCAGCAGTTACTCCGCGGAGGGGATTGGGTACGAGCAGTACTTC. It translates to CASSYSAEGIGYEQYF.

The rearrangement joins TRBV6-1 to TRBJ1-2, with D possibly matching TRBD1 (5 bases). Germline values: CDR1 MNHNS, CDR2 SASEGT. This CDR3 is 15 amino acids long. The V end was cut by 5 bases, the J end by 0 bases, with 13 bases between. The CDR3 DNA reads as TGTGCCAGCAGTCCGGGGGTTCTAGCTAACTATGGCTACACCTTC. Its translation is CASSPGVLANYGYTF.

The J gene is TRBJ2-1, the V gene TRBV11-2; possible D gene TRBD2, 6 bases. V was pared by 0 bases and J by 8 bases, with 8 bases between. The CDR3 sequence is 13 residues long. Germline V gene lookup returns CDR1 SGHAT and CDR2 FQNNGV. In DNA form, the CDR3 reads TGTGCCAGCAGCTTAGACCCGGGGGATGAGCAGTTCTTC. Encoded protein: CASSLDPGDEQFF.

V and J are TRBV11-2 and TRBJ2-2; weak D call: TRBD1 (5 bases). V was pared by 5 bases and J by 2 bases, with 9 bases between. This CDR3 comprises 14 residues. CDR1 is SGHAT, CDR2 FQNNGV, per germline. The CDR3 sequence is CASSRRGNTGELFF. The CDR3 DNA sequence: TGTGCCAGCAGCCGAAGGGGTAACACCGGGGAGCTGTTTTTT.

This rearrangement joins TRBV7-9 to TRBJ1-4; D gene ambiguous. Trimming cost V 5 bases and J 6 bases, with 19 bases left between them. The CDR3 covers 16 residues. Germline loops: CDR1 SEHNR, CDR2 FQNEAQ (reference sequence). CDR3: CASSPIDRAGYEKLFF. CDR3 bases: TGTGCCAGCAGCCCCATAGATCGGGCAGGATATGAAAAACTGTTTTTT.

The CDR3 region has the DNA TGCGCCAGCAGCTTCCCAAGGCCCTACGAGCAGTACTTC. Residues: CASSFPRPYEQYF. V gene TRBV5-1 combines with J gene TRBJ2-7; D call uncertain. Germline lookup yields CDR1 SGHRS and CDR2 YFSETQ. This CDR3 contains 13 residues. Trimming took 2 bases from V and 2 from J, leaving 8 bases between them.

The V and J genes are TRBV13 and TRBJ2-7; D not certain. The germline V and J ends were trimmed by 3 bases and 3 bases, with 6 bases remaining between them. Per the germline V gene, CDR1 is PRHDT and CDR2 is FYEKMQ (reference sequence). CDR3 size: 12 residues. This CDR3 reads CASSFNYYEQYF. Here the CDR3 DNA reads TGTGCCAGCAGCTTTAATTACTACGAGCAGTACTTC.

This chain joins TRBV27 and TRBJ2-1, with D uncertain. CDR3 length: 12 residues. Trimming took off 8 bases at V and 10 bases at J, with 15 bases between the two ends. Germline CDR1 and CDR2: MNHEY and SMNVEV (reference sequence). CDR3 bases: TGTGCCAGCCGGTTTTTTGGGCGGGAGCAGTTCTTC. This gives the protein CASRFFGREQFF.

This clone occurred once. This chain connects TRBV7-9 to TRBJ2-3; D remains unclear. V lost 1 base to trimming and J lost 4 bases, with 3 bases between them. This CDR3 is 12 amino acids long. CDR1 SEHNR and CDR2 FQNEAQ come from the germline V gene (reference sequence). The CDR3 nucleotides are TGTGCCAGCAGCTTAGACTCAGATACGCAGTATTTT. It codes for CASSLDSDTQYF.

The genes are TRBV6-1 and TRBJ2-7; D may be TRBD1 or TRBD2 (5 bases each). This CDR3 has 14 amino acids. CDR1 is MNHNS, CDR2 SASEGT, per germline. The V end lost 8 bases, the J end lost 1 base, and 15 bases lay between the germline ends. The CDR3 sequence is CASETGTMSYEQYF. CDR3 DNA sequence: TGTGCCAGCGAGACCGGGACGATGTCCTACGAGCAGTACTTC.

The chain employs TRBV27 and TRBJ2-7, with 10 bases identical to TRBD1. This CDR3 has 15 amino acids. V lost 3 bases and J lost 6; bases outside the gene matches: 8. Germline lookup yields CDR1 MNHEY and CDR2 SMNVEV (reference sequence). The chain's CDR3 is CASSLGTGVRAEQYF. The DNA for the CDR3 is TGTGCCAGCAGTTTGGGGACAGGGGTTAGGGCCGAGCAGTACTTC.

This clone has a single count. The gene calls are TRBV7-8 and TRBJ2-1; 14 nucleotides line up with TRBD2. V lost 3 bases and J lost 4; bases outside the gene matches: 5. Germline V CDR1 and CDR2: SGHVS, FQNEAQ. This CDR3 spans 17 amino acids. This chain's CDR3 is CASSLGTSGSGYNEQFF. The CDR3 nucleotides read TGTGCCAGCAGCTTGGGGACTAGCGGGAGTGGGTACAATGAGCAGTTCTTC.

V is TRBV14 and J is TRBJ2-3; 9 bases map to TRBD2. Germline V gives CDR1 SGHDN, CDR2 FVKESK. V was clipped by 0 bases and J by 2 bases; unmatched bases: 9. This CDR3 has 18 residues. The CDR3 sequence: CASSQDEGVAGVTDTQYF. CDR3 DNA sequence: TGTGCCAGCAGCCAAGATGAAGGTGTAGCGGGAGTCACAGATACGCAGTATTTT.

Only one count was recorded for this clone. J is TRBJ2-1 and V is TRBV5-6, with D perhaps matching TRBD1 or TRBD2 (5 bases each). CDR3 length equals 14 residues. Trimming removed 5 bases from V and 0 bases from J, with 9 bases in between. The germline CDR1 and CDR2 sequences are SGHDT and YYEEEE. The CDR3 loop reads CASSLGGSYNEQFF. The CDR3 DNA follows: TGTGCCAGCAGTCTTGGGGGCTCCTACAATGAGCAGTTCTTC.

DNA of the CDR3: TGTGCCAGCAGTACCCCAGCTCTCGCGGAGACCCAGTACTTC. The encoded protein is CASSTPALAETQYF. The V gene is TRBV28, the J gene TRBJ2-5, with D unresolved. Germline CDR1 reads MDHEN; CDR2 reads SYDVKM. Trimming pared 5 bases from V and 5 bases from J, leaving 15 bases between. There are 14 residues in the CDR3.

The CDR3, as DNA: TGTGCCAGCTCCGGGACCGGGACAGGGAATCAGCCCCAGCATTTT. Its protein product is CASSGTGTGNQPQHF. The J gene is TRBJ1-5, the V gene TRBV27, with 9 nucleotides matching TRBD1. The CDR3 is made up of 15 amino acids. In germline, CDR1 is MNHEY, CDR2 SMNVEV (reference sequence). J gave up 4 bases and V 8 bases, and 9 bases lay outside the gene matches.

The chain uses TRBV30 and TRBJ1-5, with 7 nucleotides matching TRBD1. Germline lookup yields CDR1 GTSNPN and CDR2 SVGIG (reference sequence). The CDR3 is 15 amino acids. V shed 1 base and J 5 bases; nucleotides not matched to a gene: 8. The CDR3 is CAWSESRDSYQPQHF. As DNA, the CDR3 is TGTGCCTGGAGTGAATCCAGGGACAGCTATCAGCCCCAGCATTTT.

The chain uses TRBV9 and TRBJ1-1; D is unresolved. From germline, CDR1 is SGDLS and CDR2 YYNGEE. This CDR3 has 14 amino acids. V lost 0 bases and J lost 4, with 10 bases in between. CDR3 bases: TGTGCCAGCAGCGTAGGTGGGGTTGGCACTGAAGCTTTCTTT. It codes for CASSVGGVGTEAFF. Complete variable domain (other parts from reference TRBV9 and TRBJ1-1): DSGVTQTPKHLITATGQRVTLRCSPRSGDLSVYWYQQSLDQGLQFLIQYYNGEERAKGNILERFSAQQFPDLHSELNLSSLELGDSALYFCASSVGGVGTEAFFGQGTRLTVV.

As for this clone: Other DNA sequences of this sample code for an identical CDR3. The chain uses TRBV19 and TRBJ1-5; D ambiguous. The CDR3 has 14 residues. The germline V and J ends were trimmed by 3 bases and 0 bases, with 6 bases remaining between them. CDR1 and CDR2 (germline): LNHDA, SQIVND (reference sequence). The CDR3 reads CASSIRDSNQPQHF. DNA of the CDR3: TGTGCCAGTAGTATTCGGGATAGCAATCAGCCCCAGCATTTT.

This chain connects TRBV5-1 to TRBJ2-1, with 9 bases matching TRBD1. Trimming at V came to 5 bases and at J to 6 bases, leaving 9 bases not matched to a gene. Germline values: CDR1 SGHRS, CDR2 YFSETQ. The CDR3 totals 15 residues. The CDR3 region is CASSRGQGYRNEQFF. CDR3 in DNA: TGCGCCAGCAGTCGTGGACAGGGGTACCGCAATGAGCAGTTCTTC.